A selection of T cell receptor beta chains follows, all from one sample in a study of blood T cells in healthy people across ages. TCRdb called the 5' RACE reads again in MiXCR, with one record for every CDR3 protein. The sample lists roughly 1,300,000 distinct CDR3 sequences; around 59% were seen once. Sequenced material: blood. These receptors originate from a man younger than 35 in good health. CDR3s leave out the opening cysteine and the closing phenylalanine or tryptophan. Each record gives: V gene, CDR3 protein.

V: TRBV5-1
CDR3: ASTQRGVETQY

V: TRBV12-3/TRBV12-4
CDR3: ASSFAGQGHYEQY

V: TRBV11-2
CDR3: ASSQTGQPLNEQF

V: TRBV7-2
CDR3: ASSFGDWPEAF

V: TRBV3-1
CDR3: ASSQQGIEETQY

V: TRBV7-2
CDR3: ASSVEAGTGAGYEQY

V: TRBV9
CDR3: ASSDRGDETQY

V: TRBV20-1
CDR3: SAPGSRKDIQY

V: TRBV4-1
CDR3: ASSFEPHRGSNNSPLH

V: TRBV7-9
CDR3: ASSLDNLANYGYT

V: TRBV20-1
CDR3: SARMAHSYEQY

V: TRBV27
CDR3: ASTPTGGDTEAF

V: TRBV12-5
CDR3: ASGGTGDQPQH

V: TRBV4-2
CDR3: ASSQVQDRASTNYGYT

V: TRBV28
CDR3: ASVTGTSRYEQY

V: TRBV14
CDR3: ASSLPGLGANEQF

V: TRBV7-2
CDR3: ASSSPLAASYEQY